Below, 18 T cell receptor beta chains from the same sample are listed, as sequenced in a study of cytomegalovirus exposure and HLA in healthy donors. The primer mix had 60 Vbeta and 13 Jbeta primers. Profiled with immunoSEQ multiplex PCR; TCRdb holds only in-frame clones, not every one. Seen here are roughly 120,000 clones, 70% to 75% observed once, and the top ten hold roughly 2%. What was sequenced was PBMCs. Every receptor here comes from a middle-aged woman in good health and CMV-seropositive.

This clone showed up just a few times. The chain couples TRBV30 to TRBJ1-5; 10 bases map to TRBD1. This CDR3 has 18 residues. Losses at the gene ends were 5 bases for V and 1 base for J; bases not matched to a gene: 14. Germline V CDR1 and CDR2: GTSNPN, SVGIG (reference sequence). This CDR3 reads CAWGGPDRGRRSNQPQHF. Written as DNA, the CDR3 is TGTGCCTGGGGGGGACCTGACAGGGGGCGAAGAAGCAATCAGCCCCAGCATTTT.

The chain links TRBV7-2 to TRBJ2-6; D is possibly TRBD1 (6 bases). The germline V and J ends were trimmed by 3 bases and 0 bases, with 12 bases remaining between them. This CDR3 is built from 17 residues. The germline V gene has CDR1 SGHTA and CDR2 FQGNSA. The CDR3 protein is CASSFGQPLSGANVLTF. In DNA, the CDR3 is TGTGCCAGCAGCTTCGGACAGCCCCTCTCTGGGGCCAACGTCCTGACTTTC.

CDR3 DNA: TGTGCCAGCACGATGGACAGGGGAGAGGAAAAACTGTTTTTT. Protein sequence: CASTMDRGEEKLFF. The gene calls are TRBV18 and TRBJ1-4; the match to TRBD1 covers 9 bases. Trimming at V came to 8 bases and at J to 8 bases, leaving 9 bases not matched to a gene. Per germline, CDR1 KGHSH and CDR2 LQKENI. This CDR3 contains 14 residues.

The J gene is TRBJ2-5, the V gene TRBV19; no reliable D call. CDR3 length: 14 amino acids. Germline V CDR1 and CDR2: LNHDA, SQIVND (reference sequence). The ends were cut back, 3 bases at V and 3 bases at J, with 11 bases in the middle. The CDR3 is CASSIGAEEETQYF. Here the CDR3 DNA reads TGTGCCAGTAGTATTGGAGCCGAGGAAGAGACCCAGTACTTC.

This clone was seen only a few times. V usage is TRBV2 and J usage is TRBJ1-3; 8 nucleotides line up with TRBD1. With 8 bases clipped from V and 6 bases from J, the junction kept 15 bases outside the gene matches. CDR1 and CDR2 from the germline V gene are SNHLY and FYNNEI. This CDR3 comprises 16 residues. The CDR3 is CASVVDTGGMENTIYF. As DNA, the CDR3 is TGTGCCAGCGTGGTGGATACAGGGGGGATGGAAAACACCATATATTTT. Combining the CDR3 with reference TRBV2 and TRBJ1-3 gives the whole variable domain EPEVTQTPSHQVTQMGQEVILRCVPISNHLYFYWYRQILGQKVEFLVSFYNNEISEKSEIFDDQFSVERPDGSNFTLKIRSTKLEDSAMYFCASVVDTGGMENTIYFGEGSWLTVV.

This clone appeared once. The V and J genes are TRBV7-2 and TRBJ2-4; 7 bases fit TRBD2. Germline trimming cut 6 bases from V and 1 base from J; bases unmatched to any gene: 12. This CDR3 is built from 17 residues. Germline loops: CDR1 SGHTA, CDR2 FQGNSA. This CDR3 reads CASSRPRGVSAKNIQYF. CDR3 bases: TGTGCCAGCAGTCGCCCCCGGGGGGTTTCGGCCAAAAACATTCAGTACTTC.

The chain recombines TRBV30 with TRBJ2-3; 10 bases match TRBD1. The CDR3 is 14 amino acids. V lost 5 bases and J lost 3; bases outside the gene matches: 5. CDR1 and CDR2 from the germline V gene are GTSNPN and SVGIG (reference sequence). The CDR3 is CAWRQGASTDTQYF. CDR3 nucleotide sequence: TGTGCCTGGCGACAGGGGGCTTCAACAGATACGCAGTATTTT.

The chain links TRBV29-1 to TRBJ1-5; TRBD1 might be the D (6 bases). This CDR3 has 15 amino acids. V was cut by 3 bases and J by 7 bases, with 19 bases left in between. Germline V gene lookup returns CDR1 SQVTM and CDR2 ANQGSEA. The CDR3 is CSVDSYRVMMQPQHF. CDR3 nucleotide sequence: TGCAGCGTTGATTCTTACAGGGTTATGATGCAGCCCCAGCATTTT.

Only a few counts were recorded for this clone. The chain links TRBV6-6 to TRBJ1-6, with D hard to call. V lost 2 bases, J lost 7 bases, and 3 bases lay in between. The CDR3 loop spans 12 amino acids. Germline V gene lookup returns CDR1 MNHNY and CDR2 SVGAGI (reference sequence). CDR3 coding DNA: TGTGCCAGCAGTTACGAGAATTCACCCCTCCACTTT. Protein product: CASSYENSPLHF.

The gene calls are TRBV29-1 and TRBJ2-2; TRBD2 is a possible D gene (6 bases). Deletions cut 6 bases from V and 7 bases from J, with 12 bases between. Looked up from germline, CDR1 is SQVTM and CDR2 is ANQGSEA. The length of the CDR3 is 12 residues. The CDR3 DNA follows: TGCAGCGTCGGTGGGGGGATCGGGGAGCTGTTTTTT. It specifies CSVGGGIGELFF.

The V gene is TRBV5-5, the J gene TRBJ1-5; 9 bases line up with TRBD1. The CDR3 contains 16 residues. The trim removed 4 bases at V and 2 bases at J, leaving 7 bases unmatched. Germline V gene sequence: CDR1 SGHKS, CDR2 YYEKEE (reference sequence). CDR3 in DNA: TGTGCCAGCAGCGCTACACAGGGGGCTGGCAATCAGCCCCAGCATTTT. Residues: CASSATQGAGNQPQHF.

The genes are TRBV11-2 and TRBJ2-1; D perhaps matches TRBD2 (5 bases). The germline V gene has CDR1 SGHAT and CDR2 FQNNGV. V was clipped by 0 bases and J by 9 bases, with 12 bases between them. CDR3 length: 14 amino acids. The CDR3 region has the DNA TGTGCCAGCAGCTTAGATTCCCTAGCTCTTGAGCAGTTCTTC. Its protein product is CASSLDSLALEQFF.

The J gene is TRBJ1-5, the V gene TRBV27; D might be TRBD1 (6 bases). CDR1 and CDR2 from the germline V gene are MNHEY and SMNVEV (reference sequence). The CDR3 consists of 14 residues. V lost 2 bases, J lost 3 bases, and 8 bases lay in between. CDR3 coding DNA: TGTGCCAGCAGTTTAAGGGGGTACAATCAGCCCCAGCATTTT. Residues: CASSLRGYNQPQHF.

This clone was seen more than once but under ten times. The chain employs TRBV28 and TRBJ1-4; D is uncertain. Deletions cut 1 base from V and 4 bases from J, with 7 bases between. This CDR3 region has 14 residues. Germline V CDR1 and CDR2: MDHEN, SYDVKM. This chain's CDR3 is CASSLLAGNEKLFF. The CDR3 region has the DNA TGTGCCAGCAGTTTATTGGCGGGTAATGAAAAACTGTTTTTT.

A word on this clone: Sequence at one end of the junction differs from germline and may be a read error. The rearrangement links TRBV7-7 to TRBJ2-4, with 9 bases fitting TRBD1. Germline CDR1 and CDR2: SSHAT and FNYEAQ (reference sequence). CDR3 size: 13 residues. The CDR3 protein is CASSLDRGDIQYF. CDR3 nucleotide sequence: TGTGCTAGCAGCTTAGACAGGGGGGACATTCAGTACTTC.

The genes are TRBV4-1 and TRBJ2-6; D gene uncertain. The V end was cut by 0 bases, the J end by 0 bases, with 9 bases between. There are 17 residues in the CDR3. Looked up from germline, CDR1 is MGHRA and CDR2 is YSYEKL. The CDR3 nucleotides are TGCGCCAGCAGCCAAGATGGGCCAAGCTCTGGGGCCAACGTCCTGACTTTC. It codes for CASSQDGPSSGANVLTF.

The chain joins TRBV5-4 to TRBJ2-1; 10 bases match TRBD1. V was pared by 6 bases and J by 7 bases, with 10 bases of the junction left unmatched. The CDR3 consists of 15 residues. Germline V gene data show CDR1 as SGHNT and CDR2 as YYREEE (reference sequence). CDR3 sequence: CASNRGQGLGNEQFF. CDR3 nucleotides: TGTGCCAGCAACCGGGGACAGGGGTTGGGGAATGAGCAGTTCTTC.

The gene calls are TRBV10-3 and TRBJ2-4; possibly TRBD2 for D (6 bases). The ends were cut back, 2 bases at V and 7 bases at J, with 9 bases in the middle. The CDR3 has 13 amino acids. Germline V gene data show CDR1 as ENHRY and CDR2 as SYGVKD. This CDR3 is CAISEGGVNIQYF. CDR3 in DNA: TGTGCCATCAGTGAGGGAGGGGTGAACATTCAGTACTTC.